This paragraph reports one T cell receptor (beta chain). The sample is drawn from a study of blood T cell repertoires in COVID-19. About the study: The United States, Italy and Spain were the sources of the acute and convalescent COVID-19 samples. T cells, B-cell-depleted T cells, or PBMCs provided the cDNA or gDNA that served as material.

The CDR3 is 11 amino acids. Trimming took 5 bases from V and 9 from J, leaving 8 bases between them. As processed by the authors: Reference gene primer amplification in the assay estimated nucleated cell counts. This table comes from immunoSEQ multiplex PCR, and its TCRdb copy is limited to in-frame clones, with some not included. The DNA was the basis for D and trimming; V, J and clone size are from that table. The sample has 300,000 to 400,000 clones, roughly 90% seen once. The chain has TRBV12-3 or TRBV12-4 and TRBJ2-1, with a possible D match to TRBD2 (6 bases). The source of this sequence is a woman between 25 and 40 years old with COVID-19, enrolled during active disease. Specimen: peripheral blood. DNA for the CDR3: TGTGCCAGCAGTCGGGAGCTTGAGCAGTTCTTC. It translates to CASSRELEQFF.